This T cell receptor (beta chain) comes out of a study of T cells in Graves' hyperthyroidism and ophthalmopathy. Amplification yielded TCR beta CDR3 regions, with RNA transcripts as the source. Carried out on the TCR CDR3, a first-round RT-PCR used the HTBI primer set. TCRdb re-derived calls from the multiplex PCR reads in MiXCR, one entry per CDR3 protein. The data hold hundreds of thousands of distinct CDR3 sequences, with under 15% observed a single time. Trimming cost V 5 bases and J 2 bases, with 13 bases left between them. Looked up from germline, CDR1 is SGHAT and CDR2 is FQNNGV. This CDR3 spans 14 amino acids.

Source material: blood. This chain links TRBV11-2 with TRBJ2-7; D assignment may be TRBD1 or TRBD2 (5 bases each). The TCR originated in a woman in her late teens or twenties with Graves' hyperthyroidism. CDR3 DNA: TGTGCCAGCAGCGCCCGATGGGGGACCTACGAGCAGTACTTC. Translation: CASSARWGTYEQYF.